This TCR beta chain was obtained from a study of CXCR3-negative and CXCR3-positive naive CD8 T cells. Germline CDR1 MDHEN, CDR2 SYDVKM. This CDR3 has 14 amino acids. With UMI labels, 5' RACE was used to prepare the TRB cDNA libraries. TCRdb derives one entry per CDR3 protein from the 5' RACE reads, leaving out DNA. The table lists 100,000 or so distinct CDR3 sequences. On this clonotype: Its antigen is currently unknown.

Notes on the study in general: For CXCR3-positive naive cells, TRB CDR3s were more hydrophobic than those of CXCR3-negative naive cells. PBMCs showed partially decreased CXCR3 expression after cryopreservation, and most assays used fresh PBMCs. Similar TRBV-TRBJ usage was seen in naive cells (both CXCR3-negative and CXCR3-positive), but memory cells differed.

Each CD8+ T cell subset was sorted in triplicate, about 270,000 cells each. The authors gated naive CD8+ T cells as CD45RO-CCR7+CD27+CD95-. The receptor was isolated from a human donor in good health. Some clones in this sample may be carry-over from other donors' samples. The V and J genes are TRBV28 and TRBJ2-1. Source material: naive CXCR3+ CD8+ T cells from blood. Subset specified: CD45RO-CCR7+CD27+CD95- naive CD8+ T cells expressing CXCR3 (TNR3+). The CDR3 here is CASSPLGTSSEQFF.